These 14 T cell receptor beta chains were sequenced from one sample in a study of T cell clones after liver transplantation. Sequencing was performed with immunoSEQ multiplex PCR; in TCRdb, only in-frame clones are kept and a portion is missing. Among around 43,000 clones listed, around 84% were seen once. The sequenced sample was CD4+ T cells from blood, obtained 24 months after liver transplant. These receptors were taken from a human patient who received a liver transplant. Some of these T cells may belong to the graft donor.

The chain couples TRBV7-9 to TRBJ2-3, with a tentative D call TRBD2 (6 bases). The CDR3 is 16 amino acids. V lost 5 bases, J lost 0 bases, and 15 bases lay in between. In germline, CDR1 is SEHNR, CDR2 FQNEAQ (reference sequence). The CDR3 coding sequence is TGTGCCAGCAGCATACTGACTAGTCTAAGCACAGATACGCAGTATTTT. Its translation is CASSILTSLSTDTQYF.

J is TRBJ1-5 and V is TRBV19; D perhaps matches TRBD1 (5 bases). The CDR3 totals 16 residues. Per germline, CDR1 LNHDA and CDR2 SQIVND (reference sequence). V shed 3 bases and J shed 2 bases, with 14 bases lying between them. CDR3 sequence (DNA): TGTGCCAGTAGTATTCCGTCAAGGGGTCGCAATCAGCCCCAGCATTTT. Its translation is CASSIPSRGRNQPQHF.

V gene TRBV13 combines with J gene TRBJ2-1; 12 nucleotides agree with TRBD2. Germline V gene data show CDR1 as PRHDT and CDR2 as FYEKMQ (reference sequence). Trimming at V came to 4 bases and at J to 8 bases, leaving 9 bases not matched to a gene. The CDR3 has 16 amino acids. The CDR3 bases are TGTGCCAGCAGCTCCGATACTAGCGGGAGGTCCCATGAGCAGTTCTTC. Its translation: CASSSDTSGRSHEQFF.

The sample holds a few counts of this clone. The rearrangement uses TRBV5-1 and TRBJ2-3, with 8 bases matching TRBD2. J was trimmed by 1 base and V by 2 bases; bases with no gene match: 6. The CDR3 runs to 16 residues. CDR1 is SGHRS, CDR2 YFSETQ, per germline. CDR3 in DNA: TGCGCCAGCAGCTTAACTCCGGGGGGGCGCACAGATACGCAGTATTTT. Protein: CASSLTPGGRTDTQYF.

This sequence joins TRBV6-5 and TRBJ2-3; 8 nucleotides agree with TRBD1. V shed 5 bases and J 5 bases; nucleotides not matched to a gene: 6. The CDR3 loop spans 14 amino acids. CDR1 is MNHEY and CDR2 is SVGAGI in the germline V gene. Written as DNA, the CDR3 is TGTGCCAGCAGTCACCGGACAGGGTTAGATACGCAGTATTTT. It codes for CASSHRTGLDTQYF.

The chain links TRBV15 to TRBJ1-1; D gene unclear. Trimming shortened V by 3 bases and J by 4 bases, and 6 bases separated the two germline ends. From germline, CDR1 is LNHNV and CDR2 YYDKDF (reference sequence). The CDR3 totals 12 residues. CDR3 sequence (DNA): TGTGCCACCAGCAGGCAAGGCACTGAAGCTTTCTTT. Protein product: CATSRQGTEAFF. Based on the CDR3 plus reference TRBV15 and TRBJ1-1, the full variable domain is DAMVIQNPRYQVTQFGKPVTLSCSQTLNHNVMYWYQQKSSQAPKLLFHYYDKDFNNEADTPDNFQSRRPNTSFCFLDIRSPGLGDTAMYLCATSRQGTEAFFGQGTRLTVV.

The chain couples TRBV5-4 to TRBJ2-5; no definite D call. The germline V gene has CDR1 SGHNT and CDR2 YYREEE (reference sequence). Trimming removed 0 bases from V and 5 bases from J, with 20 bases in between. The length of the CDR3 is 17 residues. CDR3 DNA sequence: TGTGCCAGCAGCTTGGATTCGGCTTCTTTCTCGACGGAGACCCAGTACTTC. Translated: CASSLDSASFSTETQYF.

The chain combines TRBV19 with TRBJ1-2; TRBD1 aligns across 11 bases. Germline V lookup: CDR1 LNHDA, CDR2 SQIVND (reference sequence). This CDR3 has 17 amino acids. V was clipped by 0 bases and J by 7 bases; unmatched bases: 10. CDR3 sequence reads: CASSIDRSGQGVFGYTF. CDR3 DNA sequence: TGTGCCAGTAGTATAGATCGATCGGGACAGGGGGTTTTTGGCTACACCTTC.

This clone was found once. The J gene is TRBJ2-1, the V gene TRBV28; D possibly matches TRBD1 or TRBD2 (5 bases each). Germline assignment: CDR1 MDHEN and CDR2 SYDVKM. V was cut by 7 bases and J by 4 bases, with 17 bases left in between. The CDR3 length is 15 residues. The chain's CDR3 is CASNTPGRRYNEQFF. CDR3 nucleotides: TGTGCCAGCAATACTCCGGGACGGAGATACAATGAGCAGTTCTTC. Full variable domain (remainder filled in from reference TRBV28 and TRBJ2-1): DVKVTQSSRYLVKRTGEKVFLECVQDMDHENMFWYRQDPGLGLRLIYFSYDVKMKEKGDIPEGYSVSREKKERFSLILESASTNQTSMYLCASNTPGRRYNEQFFGPGTRLTVL.

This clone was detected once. The CDR3 DNA sequence: TGTGCCAGCAGTTTATCGATAACAGCCCTCTTCTCTGGGGCCAACGTCCTGACTTTC. Translated, it gives CASSLSITALFSGANVLTF. V is TRBV27 and J is TRBJ2-6; D is unresolved. Between the trimmed V and J ends, which lost 0 bases and 0 bases, there was a span of 15 bases. The CDR3 has 19 residues. CDR1 is MNHEY, CDR2 SMNVEV, per germline (reference sequence).

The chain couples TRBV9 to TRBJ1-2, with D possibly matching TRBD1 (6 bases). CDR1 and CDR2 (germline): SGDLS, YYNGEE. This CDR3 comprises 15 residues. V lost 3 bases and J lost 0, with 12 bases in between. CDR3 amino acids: CASSAVDSPNYGYTF. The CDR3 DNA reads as TGTGCCAGCAGCGCCGTGGACAGCCCTAACTATGGCTACACCTTC.

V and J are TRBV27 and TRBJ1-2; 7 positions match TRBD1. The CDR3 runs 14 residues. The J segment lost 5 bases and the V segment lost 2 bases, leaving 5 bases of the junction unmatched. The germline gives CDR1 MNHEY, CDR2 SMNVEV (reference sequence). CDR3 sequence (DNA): TGTGCCAGCAGTTTACCGACAGGGAATTATGGCTACACCTTC. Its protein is CASSLPTGNYGYTF.

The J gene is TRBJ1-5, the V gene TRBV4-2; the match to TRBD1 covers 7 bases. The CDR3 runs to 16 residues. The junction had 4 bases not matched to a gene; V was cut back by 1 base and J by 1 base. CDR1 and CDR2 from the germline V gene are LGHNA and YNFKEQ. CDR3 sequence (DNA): TGTGCCAGCAGCCAAGTGAAGACAGGGAGCAATCAGCCCCAGCATTTT. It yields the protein CASSQVKTGSNQPQHF.

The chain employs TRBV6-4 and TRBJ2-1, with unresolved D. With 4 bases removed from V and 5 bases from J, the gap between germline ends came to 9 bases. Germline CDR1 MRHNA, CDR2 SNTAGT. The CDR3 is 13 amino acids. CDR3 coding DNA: TGTGCCAGCAGTGTGGAGTTCGACAATGAGCAGTTCTTC. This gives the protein CASSVEFDNEQFF.